This TCR beta chain was recorded in a study of regulatory T cells in long-lasting Graves disease. The time point: persistent/refractory GD, antithyroid drugs over 5 years with positive TRAb. PBMC RNA served as the TCR library source. Germline CDR1 and CDR2: MDHEN and SYDVKM. This CDR3 is built from 15 residues. V lost 6 bases and J lost 4; bases outside the gene matches: 9. Assembly of TCR beta libraries relied on iRepertoire HTBI primers together with Arm-PCR of CDR3 regions. TCRdb used MiXCR to reprocess the multiplex PCR reads, holding one entry per CDR3 protein. This table has 300,000 to 500,000 distinct CDR3 sequences, about a fifth appearing once.

The chain joins TRBV28 to TRBJ2-1, with TRBD2 identical over 7 bases. The source of this sequence is a female donor with Graves disease. The sample in question was peripheral blood mononuclear cells (PBMCs), obtained when the disease was refractory, from a patient treated with antithyroid drugs. The CDR3 is CASSPPSGQYNEQFF. The CDR3 DNA reads TGTGCCAGCAGCCCCCCTAGCGGCCAGTACAATGAGCAGTTCTTC.